The clone carrying this T cell receptor (beta chain) occurred once. Produced via immunoSEQ multiplex PCR; TCRdb's table is partial and in-frame only. The repertoire has approximately 41,000 clones, roughly 91% of them found once; the top ten carry 3.3%. V lost 0 bases and J lost 6; bases outside the gene matches: 10. Per the germline V gene, CDR1 is GTSNPN and CDR2 is SVGIG (reference sequence). This CDR3 region has 15 residues. The record originates from a study of cytomegalovirus exposure and HLA in healthy donors. The chain is built from TRBV30 and TRBJ2-7; 8 positions agree with TRBD2. This clonotype was obtained from a man between 18 and 35 years old in good health and CMV-seronegative. Sequencing was done on a sample of PBMCs. CDR3 amino acids: CAWSVSGTRATEQYF. The CDR3 bases are TGTGCCTGGAGTGTATCCGGGACTAGGGCCACCGAGCAGTACTTC.